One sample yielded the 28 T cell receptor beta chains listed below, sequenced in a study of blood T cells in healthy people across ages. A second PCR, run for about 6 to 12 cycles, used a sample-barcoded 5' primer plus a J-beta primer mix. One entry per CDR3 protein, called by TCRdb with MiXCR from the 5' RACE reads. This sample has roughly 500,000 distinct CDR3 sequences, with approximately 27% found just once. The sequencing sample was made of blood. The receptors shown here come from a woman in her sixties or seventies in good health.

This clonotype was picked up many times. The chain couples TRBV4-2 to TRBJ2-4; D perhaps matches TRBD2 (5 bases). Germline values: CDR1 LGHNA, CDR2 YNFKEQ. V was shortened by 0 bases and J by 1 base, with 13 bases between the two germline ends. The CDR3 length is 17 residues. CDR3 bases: TGTGCCAGCAGCCAAGATGGGCCGACGGGGGCCAAAAACATTCAGTACTTC. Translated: CASSQDGPTGAKNIQYF.

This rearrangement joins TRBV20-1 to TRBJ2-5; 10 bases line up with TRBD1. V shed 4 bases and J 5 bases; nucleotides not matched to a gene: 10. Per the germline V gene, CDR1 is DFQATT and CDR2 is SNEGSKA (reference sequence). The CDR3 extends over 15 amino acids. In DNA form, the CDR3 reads TGCAGTGCTATCTTAAGGACAGGGGGAGCGGAGACCCAGTACTTC. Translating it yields CSAILRTGGAETQYF.

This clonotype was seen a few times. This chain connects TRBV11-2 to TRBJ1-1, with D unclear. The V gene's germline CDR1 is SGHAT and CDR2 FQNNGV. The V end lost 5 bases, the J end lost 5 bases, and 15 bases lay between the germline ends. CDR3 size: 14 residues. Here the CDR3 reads CASSPVRGKTEAFF. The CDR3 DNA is TGTGCCAGCAGCCCAGTGCGAGGGAAGACTGAAGCTTTCTTT.

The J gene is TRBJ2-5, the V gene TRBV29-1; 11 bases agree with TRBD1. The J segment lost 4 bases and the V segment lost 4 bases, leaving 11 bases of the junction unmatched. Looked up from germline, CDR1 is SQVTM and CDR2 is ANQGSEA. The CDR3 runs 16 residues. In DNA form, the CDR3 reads TGCAGCGTTGGGGGCCCCAGGACAGGGGGCTCAGAGACCCAGTACTTC. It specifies CSVGGPRTGGSETQYF.

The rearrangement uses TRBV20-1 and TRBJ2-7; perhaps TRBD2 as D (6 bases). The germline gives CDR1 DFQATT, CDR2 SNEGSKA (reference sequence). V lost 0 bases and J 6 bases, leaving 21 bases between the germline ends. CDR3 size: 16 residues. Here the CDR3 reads CSARDRPGVGLAEQYF. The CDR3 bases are TGCAGTGCTAGAGATCGTCCGGGAGTCGGGCTAGCCGAGCAGTACTTC.

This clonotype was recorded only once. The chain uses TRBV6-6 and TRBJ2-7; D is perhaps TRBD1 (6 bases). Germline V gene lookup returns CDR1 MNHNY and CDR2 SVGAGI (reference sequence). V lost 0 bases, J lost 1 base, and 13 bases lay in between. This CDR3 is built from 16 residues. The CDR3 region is CASSYSATGGSYEQYF. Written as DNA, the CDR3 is TGTGCCAGCAGTTACTCCGCGACAGGAGGATCCTACGAGCAGTACTTC.

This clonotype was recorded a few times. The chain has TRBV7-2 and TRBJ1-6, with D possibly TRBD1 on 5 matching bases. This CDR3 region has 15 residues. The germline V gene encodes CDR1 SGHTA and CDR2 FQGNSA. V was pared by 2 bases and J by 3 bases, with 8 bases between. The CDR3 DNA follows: TGTGCCAGCAGCTTACGCAGGGTCTATAATTCACCCCTCCACTTT. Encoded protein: CASSLRRVYNSPLHF.

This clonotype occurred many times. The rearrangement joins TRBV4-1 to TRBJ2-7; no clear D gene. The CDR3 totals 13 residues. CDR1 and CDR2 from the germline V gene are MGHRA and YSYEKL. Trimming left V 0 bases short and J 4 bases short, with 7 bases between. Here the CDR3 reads CASSQESVYEQYF. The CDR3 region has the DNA TGCGCCAGCAGCCAAGAGAGCGTATACGAGCAGTACTTC.

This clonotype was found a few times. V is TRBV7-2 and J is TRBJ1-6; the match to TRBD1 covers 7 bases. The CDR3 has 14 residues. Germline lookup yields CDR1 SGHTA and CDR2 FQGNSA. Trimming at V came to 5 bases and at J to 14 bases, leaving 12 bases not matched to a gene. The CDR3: CASSAGTALGTLHF. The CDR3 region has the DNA TGTGCCAGCAGCGCAGGGACAGCTTTAGGGACCCTCCACTTT.

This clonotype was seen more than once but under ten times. CDR3 region: CSARDRRRGDEKLFF. In DNA, the CDR3 is TGCAGTGCTAGAGATAGGAGGAGAGGGGATGAAAAACTGTTTTTT. The J gene is TRBJ1-4, the V gene TRBV20-1; TRBD1 might be the D (5 bases). The germline CDR1 and CDR2 sequences are DFQATT and SNEGSKA (reference sequence). Deletions cut 0 bases from V and 6 bases from J, with 14 bases between. The CDR3 extends over 15 amino acids.

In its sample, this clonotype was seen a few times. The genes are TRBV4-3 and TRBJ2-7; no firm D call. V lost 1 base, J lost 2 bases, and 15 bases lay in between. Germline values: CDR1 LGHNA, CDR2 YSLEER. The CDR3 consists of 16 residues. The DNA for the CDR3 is TGCGCCAGCAGCCAAGCCTGGCCAGGCCCAACCTACGAGCAGTACTTC. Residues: CASSQAWPGPTYEQYF.

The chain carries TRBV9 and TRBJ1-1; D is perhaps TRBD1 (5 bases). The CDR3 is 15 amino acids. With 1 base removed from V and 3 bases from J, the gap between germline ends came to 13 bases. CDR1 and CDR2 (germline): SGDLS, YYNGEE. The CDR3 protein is CASSVKGDRYTEAFF. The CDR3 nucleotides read TGTGCCAGCAGCGTAAAAGGGGATCGGTACACTGAAGCTTTCTTT.

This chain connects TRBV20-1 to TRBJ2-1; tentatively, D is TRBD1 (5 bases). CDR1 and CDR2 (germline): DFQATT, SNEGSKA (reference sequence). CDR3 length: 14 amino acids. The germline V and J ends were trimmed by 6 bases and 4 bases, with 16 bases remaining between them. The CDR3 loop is CSASRVLGYNEQFF. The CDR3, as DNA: TGCAGTGCGAGCAGGGTTCTTGGGTACAATGAGCAGTTCTTC.

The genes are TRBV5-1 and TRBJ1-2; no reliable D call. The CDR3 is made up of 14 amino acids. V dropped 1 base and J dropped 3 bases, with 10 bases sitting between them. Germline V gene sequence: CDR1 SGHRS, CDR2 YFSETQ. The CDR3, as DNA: TGCGCCAGCAGCTTGTTAGCGGCGGACTATGGCTACACCTTC. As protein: CASSLLAADYGYTF.

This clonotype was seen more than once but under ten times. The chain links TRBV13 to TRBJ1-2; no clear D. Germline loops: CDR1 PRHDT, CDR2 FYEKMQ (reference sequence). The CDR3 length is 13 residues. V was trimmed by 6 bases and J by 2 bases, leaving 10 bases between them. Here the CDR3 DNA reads TGTGCCAGCAGTGTGCGGCAGAACTATGGCTACACCTTC. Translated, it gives CASSVRQNYGYTF.

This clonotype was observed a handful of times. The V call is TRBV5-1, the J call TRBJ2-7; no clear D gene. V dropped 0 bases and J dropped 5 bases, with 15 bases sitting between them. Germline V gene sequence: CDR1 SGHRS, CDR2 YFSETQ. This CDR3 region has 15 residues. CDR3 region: CASSLAPGPGHEQYF. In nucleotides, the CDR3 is TGCGCCAGCAGCTTGGCCCCCGGACCAGGTCACGAGCAGTACTTC.

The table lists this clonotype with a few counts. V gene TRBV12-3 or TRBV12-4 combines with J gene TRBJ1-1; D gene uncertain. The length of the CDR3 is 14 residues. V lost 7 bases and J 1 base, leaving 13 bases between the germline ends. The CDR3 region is CASILNLQNTEAFF. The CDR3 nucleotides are TGTGCCAGCATCTTAAATCTCCAGAACACTGAAGCTTTCTTT.

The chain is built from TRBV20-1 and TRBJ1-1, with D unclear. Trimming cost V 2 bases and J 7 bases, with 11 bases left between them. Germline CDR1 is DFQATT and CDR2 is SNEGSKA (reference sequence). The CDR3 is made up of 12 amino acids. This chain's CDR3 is CSARSGPIEAFF. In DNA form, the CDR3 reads TGCAGTGCTAGATCGGGTCCGATTGAAGCTTTCTTT.

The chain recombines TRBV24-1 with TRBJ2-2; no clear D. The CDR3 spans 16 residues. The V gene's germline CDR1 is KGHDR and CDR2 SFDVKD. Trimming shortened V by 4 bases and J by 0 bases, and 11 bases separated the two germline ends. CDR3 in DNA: TGTGCCACCAGTGACCCTAGATACGCGAACACCGGGGAGCTGTTTTTT. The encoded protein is CATSDPRYANTGELFF.

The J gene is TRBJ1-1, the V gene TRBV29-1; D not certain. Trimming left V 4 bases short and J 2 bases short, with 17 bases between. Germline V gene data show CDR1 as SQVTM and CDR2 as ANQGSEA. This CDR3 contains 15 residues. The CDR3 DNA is TGCAGCGTTGTCGAGAGGATGGGGTTCAACACTGAAGCTTTCTTT. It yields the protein CSVVERMGFNTEAFF.

CDR3 sequence (DNA): TGTGCCAGCAGCCTTGGACAGTACCTAGCCAAAAACATTCAGTACTTC. This encodes CASSLGQYLAKNIQYF. V usage is TRBV7-8 and J usage is TRBJ2-4; maybe TRBD1 (6 bases). Germline V gives CDR1 SGHVS, CDR2 FQNEAQ. CDR3 length equals 16 residues. The V end lost 5 bases, the J end lost 0 bases, and 14 bases lay between the germline ends.

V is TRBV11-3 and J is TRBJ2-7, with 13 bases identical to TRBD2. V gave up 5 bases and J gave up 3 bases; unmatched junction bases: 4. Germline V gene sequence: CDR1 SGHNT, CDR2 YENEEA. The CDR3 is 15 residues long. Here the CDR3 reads CASSRLAGGYYEQYF. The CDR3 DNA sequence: TGTGCCAGCAGCCGACTAGCGGGGGGCTACTACGAGCAGTACTTC.

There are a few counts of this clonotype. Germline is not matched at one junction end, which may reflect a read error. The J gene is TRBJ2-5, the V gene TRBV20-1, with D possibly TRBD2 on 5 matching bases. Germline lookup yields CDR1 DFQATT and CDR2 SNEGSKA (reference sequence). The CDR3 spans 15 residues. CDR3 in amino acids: CSARDSSEAWETQCF. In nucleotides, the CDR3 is TGCAGTGCTAGAGATAGTAGCGAGGCATGGGAGACCCAGTGTTTC.

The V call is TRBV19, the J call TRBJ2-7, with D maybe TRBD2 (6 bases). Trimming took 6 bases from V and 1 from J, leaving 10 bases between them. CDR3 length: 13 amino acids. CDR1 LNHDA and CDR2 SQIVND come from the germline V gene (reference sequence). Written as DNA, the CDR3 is TGTGCCAGTAGAGCGGGCCCTTCCTACGAGCAGTACTTC. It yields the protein CASRAGPSYEQYF.

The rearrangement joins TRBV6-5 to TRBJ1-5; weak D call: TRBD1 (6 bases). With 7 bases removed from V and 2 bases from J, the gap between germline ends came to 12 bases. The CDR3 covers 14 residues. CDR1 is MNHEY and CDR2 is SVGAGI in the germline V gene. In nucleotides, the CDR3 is TGTGCCAGCACCCCGCACAGGGGCAATCAGCCCCAGCATTTT. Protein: CASTPHRGNQPQHF.

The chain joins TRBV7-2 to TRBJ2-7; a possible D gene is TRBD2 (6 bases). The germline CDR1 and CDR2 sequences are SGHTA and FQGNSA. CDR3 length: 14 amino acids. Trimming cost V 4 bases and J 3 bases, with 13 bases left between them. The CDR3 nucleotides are TGTGCCAGCAGCTATTCCCGGGGGAACTACGAGCAGTACTTC. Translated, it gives CASSYSRGNYEQYF.

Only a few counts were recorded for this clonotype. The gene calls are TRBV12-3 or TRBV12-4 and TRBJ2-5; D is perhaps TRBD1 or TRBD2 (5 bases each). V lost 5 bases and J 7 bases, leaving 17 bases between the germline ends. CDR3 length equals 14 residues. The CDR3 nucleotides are TGTGCCAGCAGTCTCCGGGACCCTTTGGGGACCCAGTACTTC. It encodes CASSLRDPLGTQYF.

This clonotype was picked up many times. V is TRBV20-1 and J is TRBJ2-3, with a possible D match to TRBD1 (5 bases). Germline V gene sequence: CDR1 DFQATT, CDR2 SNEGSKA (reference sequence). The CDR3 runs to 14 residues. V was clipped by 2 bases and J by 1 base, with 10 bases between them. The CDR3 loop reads CSARQGWGTDTQYF. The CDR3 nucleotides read TGCAGTGCTAGACAGGGATGGGGCACAGATACGCAGTATTTT.